The rows below give T cell receptor beta chains drawn from one sample of a study of blood T cell repertoires in COVID-19. Using immunoSEQ multiplex PCR, the repertoire was profiled, and TCRdb retains in-frame clones only, with some absent. The data contain 140,000 to 150,000 clones, 65% to 85% of them singletons. The sample taken for sequencing was PBMCs or T cells enriched from blood (not recorded which). The receptors originated from a woman between 50 and 59 years old who had been exposed to COVID-19. Both conserved end residues are part of each CDR3. Not every row has a clone size; where given, it reads once, few, many or a size class.

V gene: TRBV11-2; clone size: few; CDR3 protein: CASSGRLAGGPDTQYF
V gene: TRBV7-9; clone size: NA; CDR3 protein: CASSSPRYSGNTIYF
V gene: TRBV7-9; clone size: NA; CDR3 protein: CASSLSSPYEQYF
V gene: TRBV19; clone size: few; CDR3 protein: CASLGDTYEQYF
V gene: TRBV7-9; clone size: NA; CDR3 protein: CASSLGLAGTADTQYF
V gene: TRBV7-3; clone size: few; CDR3 protein: CASSPTTGNLGYTF
V gene: TRBV9; clone size: NA; CDR3 protein: CASSVASNRDEQYF
V gene: TRBV3-1/TRBV3-2; clone size: NA; CDR3 protein: CASSWGGYSNQPQHF
V gene: TRBV5-1; clone size: NA; CDR3 protein: CASSLKPGQPISPLHF
V gene: TRBV6-1; clone size: NA; CDR3 protein: CASSEGDRLRGEQYF
V gene: TRBV29-1; clone size: NA; CDR3 protein: CSALLTSGGTQYF
V gene: TRBV11-2; clone size: NA; CDR3 protein: CASSPGEGFNQPQHF
V gene: TRBV11-2; clone size: NA; CDR3 protein: CASSPQTVEAFF
V gene: TRBV6-4; clone size: NA; CDR3 protein: CASRAPSGYYNEQFF
V gene: TRBV9; clone size: NA; CDR3 protein: CASSVATNEQFF
V gene: TRBV12-5; clone size: NA; CDR3 protein: CASGLGVAGGPPGEQYF
V gene: TRBV5-1; clone size: NA; CDR3 protein: CASSWSAGVETQYF
V gene: TRBV19; clone size: NA; CDR3 protein: CASSIAPQGRATEAFF
V gene: TRBV7-2; clone size: NA; CDR3 protein: CASRRGTGALVYNEQFF
V gene: TRBV7-7; clone size: NA; CDR3 protein: CASSPRGLGKETQYF
V gene: TRBV16; clone size: once; CDR3 protein: CASSQSERDGWVRFNYGYTF
V gene: TRBV11-3; clone size: NA; CDR3 protein: CASSFGGSGANVLTF
V gene: TRBV4-1; clone size: NA; CDR3 protein: CASSQDLQEAYNEQFF
V gene: TRBV6-2/TRBV6-3; clone size: NA; CDR3 protein: CASSPGQIYGYTF
V gene: TRBV5-6; clone size: NA; CDR3 protein: CASSLPQVNTEAFF
V gene: TRBV10-3; clone size: NA; CDR3 protein: CAISESIAGGPNNEQFF
V gene: TRBV10-2; clone size: medium-sized; CDR3 protein: CASSDRGITEAFF
V gene: TRBV27; clone size: once; CDR3 protein: CASSSRGGETQYF
V gene: TRBV7-6; clone size: NA; CDR3 protein: CASSPRPEANYGYTF
V gene: TRBV5-1; clone size: NA; CDR3 protein: CASNEGGSRTDTQYF
V gene: TRBV9; clone size: NA; CDR3 protein: CASSVADSPGNTIYF
V gene: TRBV15; clone size: NA; CDR3 protein: CATSRDRESYEQYF